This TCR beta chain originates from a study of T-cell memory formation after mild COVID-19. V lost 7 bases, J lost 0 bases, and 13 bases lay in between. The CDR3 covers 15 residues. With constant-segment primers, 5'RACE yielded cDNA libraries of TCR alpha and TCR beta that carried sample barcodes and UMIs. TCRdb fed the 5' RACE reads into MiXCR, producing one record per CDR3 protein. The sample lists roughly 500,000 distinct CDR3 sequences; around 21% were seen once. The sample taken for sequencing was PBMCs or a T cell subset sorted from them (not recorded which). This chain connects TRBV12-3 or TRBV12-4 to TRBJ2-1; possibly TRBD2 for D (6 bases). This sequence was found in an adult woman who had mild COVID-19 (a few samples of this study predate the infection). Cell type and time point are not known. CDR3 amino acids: CASTETGSSYNEQFF. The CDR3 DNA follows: TGTGCCAGCACCGAGACCGGGAGCTCCTACAATGAGCAGTTCTTC.